Listed here are 16 T cell receptor beta chains from one sample, sequenced in a study of cytomegalovirus exposure and HLA in healthy donors. The study ran its PCR with 60 Vbeta and 13 Jbeta primers. Profiled with immunoSEQ multiplex PCR; TCRdb holds only in-frame clones, not every one. The sample has under 150,000 clones; approximately 84% are singletons. The material sequenced was PBMCs. Every receptor here comes from a boy aged 2-9 years in good health and CMV-seronegative.

The chain joins TRBV23-1 to TRBJ2-1, with a possible D match to TRBD2 (5 bases). TRBV23-1 is recorded as an ORF, its role being uncertain. V was clipped by 0 bases and J by 7 bases, with 7 bases between them. CDR3 length: 13 residues. The chain's CDR3 is CASSQSRVNEQFF. CDR3 sequence (DNA): TGCGCCAGCAGTCAATCGAGGGTGAATGAGCAGTTCTTC.

The chain couples TRBV6-4 to TRBJ2-3; D may be TRBD1 (6 bases). The V end was cut by 6 bases, the J end by 1 base, with 14 bases between. CDR3 length: 15 amino acids. Per the germline V gene, CDR1 is MRHNA and CDR2 is SNTAGT. CDR3 DNA: TGTGCCAGCAGCGCCTCAGGGGCCGGCACAGATACGCAGTATTTT. Translated: CASSASGAGTDTQYF.

The V call is TRBV9, the J call TRBJ2-1; tentative D call: TRBD1 (6 bases). Germline V CDR1 and CDR2: SGDLS, YYNGEE. Trimming removed 0 bases at V and 6 bases at J, with 13 bases between. This CDR3 is built from 15 residues. The CDR3 loop is CASSVEGQNINEQFF. For the CDR3, the DNA is TGTGCCAGCAGCGTAGAAGGACAGAATATCAATGAGCAGTTCTTC.

V gene TRBV2 combines with J gene TRBJ2-2; 9 bases match TRBD1. V was clipped by 10 bases and J by 4 bases; unmatched bases: 4. In germline, CDR1 is SNHLY, CDR2 FYNNEI. The CDR3 consists of 13 residues. The CDR3 is CAKQGAGTGELFF. The CDR3 bases are TGTGCCAAACAGGGGGCGGGCACCGGGGAGCTGTTTTTT.

The rearrangement joins TRBV5-1 to TRBJ1-1, with D possibly being TRBD1 (5 bases). V was cut by 4 bases and J by 1 base, with 17 bases left in between. CDR3 size: 16 residues. CDR1 and CDR2 from the germline V gene are SGHRS and YFSETQ. CDR3 in DNA: TGCGCCAGCAGCCAGCGTCCCCCGGGGGGGAACACTGAAGCTTTCTTT. Its protein product is CASSQRPPGGNTEAFF. The entire variable domain, with the rest obtained from reference TRBV5-1 and TRBJ1-1, is as follows: KAGVTQTPRYLIKTRGQQVTLSCSPISGHRSVSWYQQTPGQGLQFLFEYFSETQRNKGNFPGRFSGRQFSNSRSEMNVSTLELGDSALYLCASSQRPPGGNTEAFFGQGTRLTVV.

The J gene is TRBJ2-7, the V gene TRBV6-1; 7 nucleotides match TRBD2. This CDR3 contains 12 residues. CDR1 and CDR2 from the germline V gene are MNHNS and SASEGT. The chain's CDR3 is CVSGTTGGEQYF. The DNA for the CDR3 is TGTGTGTCTGGGACTACAGGAGGCGAGCAGTACTTC.

The chain has TRBV7-6 and TRBJ2-1, with 7 bases lining up with TRBD2. V gave up 3 bases and J gave up 10 bases; unmatched junction bases: 3. Germline V lookup: CDR1 SGHVS, CDR2 FNYEAQ. CDR3 size: 12 residues. The CDR3 bases are TGTGCCAGCAGCTTGCGCGGGAGCGAGCAGTTCTTC. Its protein is CASSLRGSEQFF.

The chain links TRBV27 to TRBJ2-1; 11 bases align to TRBD1. V was pared by 7 bases and J by 7 bases, with 24 bases of the junction left unmatched. CDR1 is MNHEY and CDR2 is SMNVEV in the germline V gene (reference sequence). This CDR3 has 20 amino acids. The CDR3 is CASIPIGTGGPSWEVNEQFF. The CDR3 DNA is TGTGCCAGCATCCCCATAGGGACAGGGGGGCCGAGTTGGGAGGTGAATGAGCAGTTCTTC.

J is TRBJ1-1 and V is TRBV15; D may be TRBD1 (5 bases). Trimming pared 5 bases from V and 10 bases from J, leaving 23 bases between. Germline CDR1 LNHNV, CDR2 YYDKDF (reference sequence). The CDR3 contains 15 residues. The DNA of the CDR3 is TGTGCCACCAGCGGCACCTTGGGGCGGGGAACAGGAGCTTTCTTT. This codes for CATSGTLGRGTGAFF.

This rearrangement joins TRBV7-2 to TRBJ2-2; TRBD1 is a possible D gene (5 bases). This CDR3 contains 13 residues. V was trimmed by 8 bases and J by 5 bases, leaving 12 bases between them. From germline, CDR1 is SGHTA and CDR2 FQGNSA. CDR3 amino acids: CASGLPGTGELFF. CDR3 sequence (DNA): TGTGCCAGCGGTCTCCCAGGGACCGGGGAGCTGTTTTTT.

This chain uses TRBV19 with TRBJ2-1; TRBD1 might be the D (6 bases). Germline V CDR1 and CDR2: LNHDA, SQIVND (reference sequence). This CDR3 contains 14 residues. Trimming removed 2 bases at V and 10 bases at J, with 15 bases between. The CDR3 DNA is TGTGCCAGTAGTATAACAGGACAGCTTACCGAGCAGTTCTTC. Its translation is CASSITGQLTEQFF.

There are a few counts of this clone. This chain links TRBV10-1 with TRBJ2-1; D is possibly TRBD2 (6 bases). The CDR3 is made up of 14 amino acids. Germline V gene lookup returns CDR1 WNHNN and CDR2 SYGVQD (reference sequence). Trimming took 3 bases from V and 4 from J, leaving 10 bases between them. Here the CDR3 reads CASSDRLGYNEQFF. The CDR3 nucleotides read TGCGCCAGCAGTGACCGACTAGGATACAATGAGCAGTTCTTC.

The rearrangement links TRBV19 to TRBJ1-5; D is possibly TRBD1 (5 bases). Trimming shortened V by 3 bases and J by 5 bases, and 17 bases separated the two germline ends. The CDR3 consists of 16 residues. Per germline, CDR1 LNHDA and CDR2 SQIVND (reference sequence). The CDR3: CASSIWAGQGHQPQHF. Here the CDR3 DNA reads TGTGCCAGTAGTATCTGGGCAGGGCAAGGGCATCAGCCCCAGCATTTT.

This sequence joins TRBV7-6 and TRBJ1-1; TRBD1 aligns across 7 bases. Trimming removed 5 bases from V and 7 bases from J; junction bases left unmatched: 4. The CDR3 loop spans 12 amino acids. CDR1 is SGHVS, CDR2 FNYEAQ, per germline. The CDR3 is CASSRDSCEAFF. CDR3 DNA: TGTGCCAGCAGCCGGGACAGTTGTGAAGCTTTCTTT. Looking up the rest from reference TRBV7-6 and TRBJ1-1 gives the full variable domain: GAGVSQSPRYKVTKRGQDVALRCDPISGHVSLYWYRQALGQGPEFLTYFNYEAQQDKSGLPNDRFSAERPEGSISTLTIQRTEQRDSAMYRCASSRDSCEAFFGQGTRLTVV.

In its sample, this clone was seen once. This rearrangement joins TRBV25-1 to TRBJ2-3; tentative D call: TRBD1 (5 bases). V was cut by 2 bases and J by 2 bases, with 11 bases left in between. In germline, CDR1 is MGHDK, CDR2 SYGVNS. The CDR3 is 15 residues long. CDR3 in DNA: TGTGCCAGCAGTGAAAAGGGGATCCTCACAGATACGCAGTATTTT. Encoded protein: CASSEKGILTDTQYF.

The rearrangement links TRBV5-1 to TRBJ1-1; 9 positions match TRBD1. The J segment lost 4 bases and the V segment lost 4 bases, leaving 5 bases of the junction unmatched. In germline, CDR1 is SGHRS, CDR2 YFSETQ. CDR3 size: 14 residues. In DNA, the CDR3 is TGCGCCAGCAGCCCTGGACAGGGGTCCACTGAAGCTTTCTTT. It translates to CASSPGQGSTEAFF.